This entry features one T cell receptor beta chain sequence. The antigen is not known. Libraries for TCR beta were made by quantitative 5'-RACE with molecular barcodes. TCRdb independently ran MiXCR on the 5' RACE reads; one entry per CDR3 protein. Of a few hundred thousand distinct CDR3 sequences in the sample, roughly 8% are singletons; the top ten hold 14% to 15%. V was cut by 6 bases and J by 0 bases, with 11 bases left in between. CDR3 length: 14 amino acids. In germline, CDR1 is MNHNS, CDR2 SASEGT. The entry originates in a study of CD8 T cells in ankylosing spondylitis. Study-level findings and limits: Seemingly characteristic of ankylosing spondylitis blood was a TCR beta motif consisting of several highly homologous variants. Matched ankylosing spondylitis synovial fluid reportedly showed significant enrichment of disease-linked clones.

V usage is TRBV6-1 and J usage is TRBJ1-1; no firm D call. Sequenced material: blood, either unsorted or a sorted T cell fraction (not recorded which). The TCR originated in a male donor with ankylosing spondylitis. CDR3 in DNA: TGTGCCAGCAGGCCACGGGAGATGAACACTGAAGCTTTCTTT. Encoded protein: CASRPREMNTEAFF.